This TCR beta chain originates from a study of blood T cell repertoires in COVID-19. Data came from immunoSEQ multiplex PCR; TCRdb stores just in-frame clones and leaves some out. The table has about 220,000 clones, approximately 83% seen once. Participants were aged about 18 to 89 years from about two dozen US areas. In assigning cohorts, the study relied on participant-reported clinical history. V shed 5 bases and J 0 bases; nucleotides not matched to a gene: 3. Germline values: CDR1 SGHTA, CDR2 FQGTGA. The CDR3 totals 14 residues. This sequence originates from a woman in her thirties or forties who had been exposed to COVID-19. Sequencing was carried out using PBMCs or T cells enriched from blood (not recorded which). The chain recombines TRBV7-3 with TRBJ1-1; 7 bases align to TRBD1. DNA of the CDR3: TGTGCCAGCAGCGGGGACAGAATGAACACTGAAGCTTTCTTT. Translation: CASSGDRMNTEAFF.